The following is a T cell receptor (beta chain) sequence with its context. Its antigen remains unidentified. This sample is part of a study of pediatric ulcerative colitis. General study findings and limits: Ulcerative colitis patients shared more blood-rectal clones than controls. Clonal expansions reduced rectal repertoire diversity in acute severe colitis. Substantially fewer templates came from a couple of patients' blood samples.

Generated by immunoSEQ multiplex PCR, the TCRdb table keeps only in-frame clones and is missing some. The sample carries approximately 5,200 clones, 89% recorded once. In germline, CDR1 is MDHEN, CDR2 SYDVKM. V was cut by 6 bases and J by 1 base, with 4 bases left in between. This CDR3 spans 12 amino acids. The V gene is TRBV28, the J gene TRBJ2-1; D unclear. Sequenced material: blood. This TCR was sampled from a boy aged 5-17 years with mild ulcerative colitis. In nucleotides, the CDR3 is TGTGCCAGCAGGGCTTCCTACAATGAGCAGTTCTTC. Protein sequence: CASRASYNEQFF.